The 8 T cell receptor beta chains below were found in one sample sequenced in a study of Ad26.COV2.S vaccination and SARS-CoV-2 variants. The treatment: roughly 18 received Ad26.COV2.S at low or high dose, single or two shots; about five received placebo; per-sample allocation not given. Repertoires come from day 63 after the first vaccine or placebo injection. Clones were sequenced by immunoSEQ multiplex PCR, and TCRdb holds only the in-frame ones, with some missing. The repertoire holds approximately 280,000 clones, approximately 87% seen once, with under 4% in the top ten. This sample comprised peripheral blood, obtained in a trial of Ad26.COV2.S vaccine versus placebo. These receptors were obtained from a person between 18 and 65 years old who received the Ad26.COV2.S COVID-19 vaccine or a placebo.

This rearrangement joins TRBV23-1 to TRBJ2-2, with 9 bases matching TRBD1. TRBV23-1 is treated as an ORF (open reading frame) with a function not yet certain. Trimming at V came to 4 bases and at J to 4 bases, leaving 4 bases not matched to a gene. The CDR3 loop spans 15 amino acids. The CDR3 bases are TGCGCCAGCAGTCCGGACAGGGGAAGCACCGGGGAGCTGTTTTTT. It encodes CASSPDRGSTGELFF.

This chain joins TRBV7-9 and TRBJ1-4; 9 bases match TRBD1. The CDR3 consists of 17 residues. After removal of 2 bases from V and 0 bases from J, the junction contained 4 bases not matched to a gene. Germline CDR1 is SEHNR and CDR2 is FQNEAQ (reference sequence). The CDR3 DNA reads as TGTGCCAGCAGCTTAAGACAGGGGGTGGCAACTAATGAAAAACTGTTTTTT. This encodes CASSLRQGVATNEKLFF.

The J gene is TRBJ1-3, the V gene TRBV18; 7 bases are shared with TRBD1. This CDR3 has 16 amino acids. CDR1 is KGHSH and CDR2 is LQKENI in the germline V gene. The V and J ends lost 3 bases and 4 bases, in that order; junction bases with no gene match: 9. CDR3 sequence reads: CASSPWVDRVGNTIYF. The CDR3 DNA sequence: TGTGCCAGCTCACCCTGGGTCGACAGGGTCGGAAACACCATATATTTT.

J is TRBJ2-7 and V is TRBV4-2; 7 bases align to TRBD2. The CDR3 runs 15 residues. Germline-derived CDR1 and CDR2 are LGHNA and YNFKEQ. The junction had 6 bases not matched to a gene; V was cut back by 1 base and J by 3 bases. The CDR3 nucleotides are TGTGCCAGCAGCCAAGCCGGGGAGGGTATCTACGAGCAGTACTTC. It specifies CASSQAGEGIYEQYF.

J is TRBJ1-2 and V is TRBV28; 8 bases line up with TRBD1. Trimming took 6 bases from V and 8 from J; bases not matched to a gene: 5. The V gene's germline CDR1 is MDHEN and CDR2 SYDVKM. The CDR3 consists of 12 residues. CDR3 nucleotide sequence: TGTGCCAGCAGCCTCAGGGGGCGCGGCTACACCTTC. Translation gives CASSLRGRGYTF.

The chain uses TRBV18 and TRBJ2-7; TRBD1 aligns across 10 bases. Per the germline V gene, CDR1 is KGHSH and CDR2 is LQKENI. V trimming: 1 base; J trimming: 2 bases; junction bases outside the gene matches: 2. The CDR3 sequence is 15 residues long. CDR3 in DNA: TGTGCCAGCTCACCACGGGACAGGGGAACCTACGAGCAGTACTTC. This codes for CASSPRDRGTYEQYF.

This chain links TRBV7-2 with TRBJ1-5; possible D gene TRBD1, 5 bases. The CDR3 has 16 residues. The V and J ends lost 3 bases and 2 bases respectively, with 14 bases between them. Looked up from germline, CDR1 is SGHTA and CDR2 is FQGNSA. This chain's CDR3 is CASSLVRGAGNQPQHF. The DNA of the CDR3 is TGTGCCAGCAGCTTGGTCCGGGGCGCGGGCAATCAGCCCCAGCATTTT.

The chain employs TRBV19 and TRBJ2-3; D perhaps matches TRBD2 (5 bases). The CDR3 covers 17 residues. Germline loops: CDR1 LNHDA, CDR2 SQIVND (reference sequence). The V and J ends lost 1 base and 1 base respectively, with 15 bases between them. CDR3 protein: CASSIGNGLAGTDTQYF. The CDR3 DNA follows: TGTGCCAGTAGTATAGGGAATGGGCTAGCTGGCACAGATACGCAGTATTTT.